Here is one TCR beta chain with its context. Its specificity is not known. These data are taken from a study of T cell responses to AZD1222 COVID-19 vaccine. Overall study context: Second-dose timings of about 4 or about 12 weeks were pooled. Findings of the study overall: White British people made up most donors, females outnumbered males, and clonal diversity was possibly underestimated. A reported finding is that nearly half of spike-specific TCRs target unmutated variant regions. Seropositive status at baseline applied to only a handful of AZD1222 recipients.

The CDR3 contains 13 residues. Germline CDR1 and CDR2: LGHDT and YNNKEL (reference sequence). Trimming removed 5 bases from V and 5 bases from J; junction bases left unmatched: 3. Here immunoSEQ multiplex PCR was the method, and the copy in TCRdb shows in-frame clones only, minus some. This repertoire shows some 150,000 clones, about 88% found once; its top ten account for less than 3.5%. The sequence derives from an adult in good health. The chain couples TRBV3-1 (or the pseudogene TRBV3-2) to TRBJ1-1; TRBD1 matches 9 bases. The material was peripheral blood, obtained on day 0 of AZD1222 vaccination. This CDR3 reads CASSGTGRTEAFF. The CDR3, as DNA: TGTGCCAGCAGCGGGACAGGGCGAACTGAAGCTTTCTTT.